This T cell receptor beta chain was recorded in a study of T cells after yellow fever vaccination. Background on the study: SMART-Seq v4 Ultra Low Input prepared libraries from low-cell fractions. General observations from the study: Boosting was followed by the reappearance of most primary-vaccination clones (just under 97% CD4, more than 70% CD8).

5'RACE template switching generated TCR cDNA, adding a universal primer site and UMIs. TCRdb itself ran the 5' RACE reads through MiXCR, one entry per CDR3 protein. The sample has 340,000 or so distinct CDR3 sequences, about an eighth seen once; the top ten hold 2.5% to 4%. In this sample, this clonotype turned up many times. Its antigen is not known. The receptor comes from a man younger than 35 who received the YFV17D yellow fever vaccine. The starting material was CD4+ T cells sorted from PBMCs, obtained 15 days after the yellow fever booster vaccination.

CDR3 amino acids: CASSPGFNSPLHF. CDR3 DNA: TGTGCCAGCTCACCAGGCTTTAATTCACCCCTCCACTTT. The V gene is TRBV18, the J gene TRBJ1-6, with D hard to call. The length of the CDR3 is 13 residues. From germline, CDR1 is KGHSH and CDR2 LQKENI. Trimming left V 2 bases short and J 6 bases short, with 5 bases between.